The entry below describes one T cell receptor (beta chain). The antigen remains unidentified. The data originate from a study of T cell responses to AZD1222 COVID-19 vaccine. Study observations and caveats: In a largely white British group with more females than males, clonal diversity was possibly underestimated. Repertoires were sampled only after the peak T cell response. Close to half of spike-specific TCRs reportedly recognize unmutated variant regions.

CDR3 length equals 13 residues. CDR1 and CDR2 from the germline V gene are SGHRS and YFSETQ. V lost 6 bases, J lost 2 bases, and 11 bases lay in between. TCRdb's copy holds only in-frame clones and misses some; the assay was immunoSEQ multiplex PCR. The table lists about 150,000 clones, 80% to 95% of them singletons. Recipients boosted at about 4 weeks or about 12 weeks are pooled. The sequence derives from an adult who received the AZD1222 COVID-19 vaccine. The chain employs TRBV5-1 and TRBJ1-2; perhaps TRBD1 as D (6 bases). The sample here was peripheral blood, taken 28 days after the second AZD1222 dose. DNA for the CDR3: TGCGCCAGCACTCCAGGGGTAAACTATGGCTACACCTTC. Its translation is CASTPGVNYGYTF.